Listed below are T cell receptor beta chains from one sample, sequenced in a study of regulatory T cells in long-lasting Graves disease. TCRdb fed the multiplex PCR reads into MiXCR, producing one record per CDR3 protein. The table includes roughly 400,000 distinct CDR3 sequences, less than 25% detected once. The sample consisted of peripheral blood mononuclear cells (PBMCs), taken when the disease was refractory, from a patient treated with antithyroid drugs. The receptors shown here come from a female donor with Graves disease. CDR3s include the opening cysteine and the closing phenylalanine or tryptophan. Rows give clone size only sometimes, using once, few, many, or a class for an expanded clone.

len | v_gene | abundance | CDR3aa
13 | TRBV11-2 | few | CASSPELYNEQFF
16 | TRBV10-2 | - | CASSEASATQNTEAFF
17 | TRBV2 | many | CASTPGTANSGANVLTF
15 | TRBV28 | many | CASTPYGGGFYGYTF
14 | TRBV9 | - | CASSVEGGVYGYTF
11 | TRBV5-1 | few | CASSGYYEQYF
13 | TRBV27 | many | CASSQLPTAEQYF
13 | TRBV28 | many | CASSPGQSGELFF
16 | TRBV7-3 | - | CASSLTQGPSNQPQHF
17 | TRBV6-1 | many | CASSVLRASGFQETQYF
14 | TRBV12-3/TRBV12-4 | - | CASSRTGRVYGYTF
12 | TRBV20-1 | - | CSARIGSDTQYF
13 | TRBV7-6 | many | CASSWGTGYEQYF
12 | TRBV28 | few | CASFSAFETQYF
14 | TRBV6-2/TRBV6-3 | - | CASSGQGAHQPQHF
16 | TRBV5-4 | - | CASSTGLARGIHEQYF
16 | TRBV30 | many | CAWSQGLAGAQETQYF
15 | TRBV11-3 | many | CASSLVAGGYNEQFF
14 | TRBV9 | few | CASSAFNGGTEAFF
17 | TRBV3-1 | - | CASSQYLMGSSSYEQYF
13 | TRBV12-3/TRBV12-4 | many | CASRGLAGGEQYF
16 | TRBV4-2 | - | CASSLSTGTGNSPLHF
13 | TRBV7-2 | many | CASTSDISYEQYF
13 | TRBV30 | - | CAWTYGGDTEAFF
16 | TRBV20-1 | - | CSARVRPSERTDTQYF
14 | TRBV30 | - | CAWSPSDRRAEAFF